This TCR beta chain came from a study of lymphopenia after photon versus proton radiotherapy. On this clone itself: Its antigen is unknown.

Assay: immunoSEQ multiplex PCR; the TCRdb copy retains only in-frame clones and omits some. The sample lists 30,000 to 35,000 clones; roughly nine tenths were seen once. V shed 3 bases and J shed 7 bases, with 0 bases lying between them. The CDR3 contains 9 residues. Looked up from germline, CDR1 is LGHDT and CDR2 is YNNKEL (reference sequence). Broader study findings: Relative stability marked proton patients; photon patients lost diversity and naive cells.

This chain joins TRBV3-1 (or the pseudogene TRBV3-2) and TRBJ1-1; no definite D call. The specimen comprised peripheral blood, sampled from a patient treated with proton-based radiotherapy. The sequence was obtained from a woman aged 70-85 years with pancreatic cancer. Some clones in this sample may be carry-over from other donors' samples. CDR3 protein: CASSHEAFF. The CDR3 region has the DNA TGTGCCAGCAGCCATGAAGCTTTCTTT.